The rows below give T cell receptor beta chains drawn from one sample of a study of molecular identifiers for immune sequencing clone quantification. TCRdb re-derived calls from the PCR reads in MiXCR, one entry per CDR3 protein. The data hold approximately 680,000 distinct CDR3 sequences, with around 25% observed a single time. Input material: naive CD8+ T cells from blood, with Jurkat cell RNA spiked in. These receptors were taken from a human donor in good health. Some libraries in this study had Jurkat cell RNA spiked in. The CDR3 runs from the conserved cysteine through the conserved F or W.

V	J	CDR3
TRBV19	TRBJ2-1	CASSKTSGFYNEQFF
TRBV4-1	TRBJ2-7	CASSPPGRAYEQYF
TRBV6-2/TRBV6-3	TRBJ2-2	CASSSSRTGELFF
TRBV7-9	TRBJ1-3	CASSLVDGSSGKTIYF
TRBV2	TRBJ1-2	CASGAETYGYTF
TRBV2	TRBJ1-2	CASSEFGQPNYGYTF
TRBV28	TRBJ2-1	CASSFYNNEQFF
TRBV11-2	TRBJ2-1	CASSLALAGRYNEQFF
TRBV19	TRBJ1-2	CASSPDGPYGYTF
TRBV27	TRBJ2-7	CASRQTGNPYEQYF
TRBV3-1	TRBJ1-5	CASSQAPWTGDLNQPQHF
TRBV5-4	TRBJ2-7	CASSLEEGAGEQYF
TRBV27	TRBJ1-4	CASSLDMGRNEKLFF
TRBV20-1	TRBJ2-7	CSASFRGPGGEQYF
TRBV28	TRBJ2-2	CASSLSSGVTGELFF
TRBV5-6	TRBJ2-7	CASSSGTSGSLIRDEQYF
TRBV19	TRBJ2-1	CASKPGTANYNEQFF
TRBV12-3/TRBV12-4	TRBJ2-3	CASSSPSGGQDTQYF
TRBV18	TRBJ1-3	CASSPPGQDLSGNTIYF
TRBV12-3/TRBV12-4	TRBJ2-4	CASSLGLGVAKNIQYF
TRBV15	TRBJ1-3	CAISGDRAIGNTIYF
TRBV5-5	TRBJ1-1	CASSEGTGTEAFF
TRBV20-1	TRBJ2-7	CSAHDGDRGSYEQYF
TRBV4-3	TRBJ1-4	CASSQDRNSLYEKLFF
TRBV28	TRBJ2-5	CASIRRNQETQYF
TRBV30	TRBJ2-3	CAWRSLSGGAFDTQYF
TRBV5-1	TRBJ2-5	CASSLDYGETQYF
TRBV5-5	TRBJ2-3	CASTPGGIGTDTQYF
TRBV4-2	TRBJ2-7	CASSQDEASGRYYEQYF
TRBV7-6	TRBJ2-7	CASSLAVGPVSYEQYF
TRBV7-9	TRBJ2-6	CASSLVGTGGVGANVLTF
TRBV4-1	TRBJ1-2	CASSRGQGITYGYAF
TRBV24-1	TRBJ2-2	CATSDLAIDGELFF
TRBV7-2	TRBJ2-5	CASSFGGGYQETQYF
TRBV7-8	TRBJ2-1	CASSWESRDSKVVEQFF
TRBV4-1	TRBJ2-3	CASSQVGGFTNTQYF
TRBV6-2/TRBV6-3	TRBJ2-3	CASSYAHSRVDGDTQYF
TRBV7-9	TRBJ1-4	CASSDGDWGAANEKLFF
TRBV10-3	TRBJ2-2	CATSETGPPGGELFF
TRBV3-1	TRBJ2-7	CASSQDLAIRPPEQYF